This is a list of T cell receptor beta chains from one sample in a study of blood T cell repertoires in COVID-19. TCRdb's copy holds only in-frame clones and misses some; the assay was immunoSEQ multiplex PCR. The sample holds under 300,000 clones; 83% are singletons and the top ten take approximately 10%. What was sequenced was peripheral blood. The source is a woman between 45 and 65 years old who had recovered from COVID-19. Both conserved end residues are part of each CDR3. A D gene is named only where the DNA matches it firmly. Clone size is stated in some rows and not others, as once, few, many or a class when expanded.

j_call,d_call,v_call,clone_size,cdr3_aa,cdr3_nt
TRBJ1-3,.,TRBV3-1/TRBV3-2,.,CASSPTYRRTPSGNTIYF,TGTGCCAGCAGCCCCACTTACCGTCGGACTCCCTCTGGAAACACCATATATTTT
TRBJ2-2,TRBD2,TRBV9,few,CASSVGSRVTTRGVTGELFF,TGTGCCAGCAGCGTGGGCTCACGGGTGACTACTCGGGGGGTCACCGGGGAGCTGTTTTTT
TRBJ2-7,TRBD1,TRBV9,.,CASSPRDRGSYEQYF,TGTGCCAGCAGCCCTAGGGACAGGGGGTCCTACGAGCAGTACTTC
TRBJ1-2,TRBD1,TRBV7-8,.,CASRSGTDYGYTF,TGTGCCAGCAGGTCCGGGACAGACTATGGCTACACCTTC
TRBJ2-5,.,TRBV7-7,.,CASSLGQQETQYF,TGTGCCAGCAGTCTAGGACAGCAAGAGACCCAGTACTTC
TRBJ1-1,.,TRBV5-6,.,CASSLGGGGWTEAFF,TGTGCCAGCAGCTTGGGAGGCGGGGGGTGGACTGAAGCTTTCTTT
TRBJ2-7,TRBD2,TRBV5-1,.,CASSPSGGAAYEQYF,TGCGCCAGCAGCCCCAGCGGGGGGGCCGCCTACGAGCAGTACTTC
TRBJ1-1,TRBD1,TRBV5-1,few,CASSLGTGSGNTEAFF,TGCGCCAGCAGCCTCGGGACAGGGTCGGGGAACACTGAAGCTTTCTTT
TRBJ1-2,.,TRBV10-3,.,CAISDRGAKGYTF,TGTGCCATCAGTGATCGGGGGGCGAAGGGCTACACCTTC
TRBJ2-1,TRBD2,TRBV28,.,CASSFSGSRSYNEQFF,TGTGCCAGCAGTTTTAGCGGGAGTAGGTCCTACAATGAGCAGTTCTTC
TRBJ1-5,.,TRBV28,.,CASSSPGRGSNQPQHF,TGTGCCAGCAGTTCCCCGGGGAGGGGCAGCAATCAGCCCCAGCATTTT
TRBJ2-5,TRBD1,TRBV15,.,CATSRGTGGKETQYF,TGTGCCACCAGCAGGGGGACAGGGGGAAAAGAGACCCAGTACTTC
TRBJ2-5,TRBD1,TRBV28,.,CASSAQGAWETQYF,TGTGCCAGCAGTGCACAGGGGGCGTGGGAGACCCAGTACTTC
TRBJ2-3,TRBD2,TRBV2,.,CASTYGLAGTSTDTQYF,TGTGCCAGCACCTACGGACTAGCGGGAACCTCCACAGATACGCAGTATTTT
TRBJ2-3,TRBD2,TRBV6-2/TRBV6-3,.,CASSYRGTSGRARRTDTQYF,TGTGCCAGCAGTTACCGGGGGACTAGCGGGAGGGCCAGGCGCACAGATACGCAGTATTTT
TRBJ1-2,TRBD1,TRBV6-4,.,CASSRDRGASYGYTF,TGTGCCAGCTCTCGGGACAGGGGCGCCAGCTATGGCTACACCTTC
TRBJ1-2,.,TRBV28,.,CASSDSGFYGYTF,TGTGCCAGCAGCGACTCAGGGTTCTATGGCTACACCTTC
TRBJ1-2,.,TRBV28,.,CASLGDINYGYTF,TGTGCCAGCCTTGGGGACATTAACTATGGCTACACCTTC
TRBJ1-3,.,TRBV28,.,CASSPTGFGNTIYF,TGTGCCAGCAGTCCCACAGGGTTTGGAAACACCATATATTTT
TRBJ1-5,.,TRBV2,few,CASSENQGSQPQHF,TGTGCCAGCAGCGAAAACCAGGGGAGTCAGCCCCAGCATTTT
TRBJ2-2,TRBD1,TRBV5-4,once,CASSLEQGTGELFF,TGTGCCAGCAGCTTGGAACAGGGGACCGGGGAGCTGTTTTTT
TRBJ1-5,TRBD1,TRBV7-9,.,CASSSRTGTASNQPQHF,TGTGCCAGCAGCTCCCGGACAGGGACCGCCAGCAATCAGCCCCAGCATTTT
TRBJ2-1,TRBD2,TRBV7-3,once,CASSSPGTSNEQFF,TGTGCCAGCAGTTCTCCCGGGACTAGCAATGAGCAGTTCTTC
TRBJ1-5,.,TRBV4-2,once,CASSLGDGSRNQPQHF,TGTGCCAGCAGCCTAGGAGATGGTTCCCGCAATCAGCCCCAGCATTTT
TRBJ1-2,.,TRBV2,once,CACGTGGNYGYTF,TGTGCTTGCGGCACGGGGGGTAACTATGGCTACACCTTC
TRBJ1-2,TRBD1,TRBV6-5,.,CASSGQEGLGYTF,TGTGCCAGCTCAGGACAGGAGGGACTCGGCTACACCTTC
TRBJ2-1,.,TRBV5-1,.,CASIRDTSYNEQFF,TGCGCCAGCATCCGGGACACCTCCTACAATGAGCAGTTCTTC
TRBJ2-3,.,TRBV6-2/TRBV6-3,.,CASSYRAVSTDTQYF,TGTGCCAGCAGTTATCGAGCGGTGAGCACAGATACGCAGTATTTT
TRBJ1-3,.,TRBV19,.,CASSAFPSSGNTIYF,TGTGCCAGTAGTGCGTTTCCGTCCTCTGGAAACACCATATATTTT
TRBJ2-1,TRBD1,TRBV9,.,CASSARGSGPSVGQGPYNEQFF,TGTGCCAGCAGCGCCAGGGGATCGGGGCCGTCGGTAGGACAGGGGCCGTACAATGAGCAGTTCTTC
TRBJ1-1,.,TRBV28,.,CASSPEETKNTEAFF,TGTGCCAGCAGTCCAGAGGAGACTAAGAACACTGAAGCTTTCTTT
TRBJ1-1,.,TRBV9,.,CASSPPYKQTPNTEAFF,TGTGCCAGCAGCCCACCTTACAAACAAACCCCGAACACTGAAGCTTTCTTT
TRBJ2-7,.,TRBV5-6,.,CASSLVAGMTYEQYF,TGTGCCAGCAGCTTGGTGGCAGGGATGACCTACGAGCAGTACTTC
TRBJ2-3,TRBD2,TRBV5-4,.,CASSRRLAGGSTDTQYF,TGTGCCAGCAGCCGGAGACTAGCGGGAGGCTCCACAGATACGCAGTATTTT
TRBJ2-7,TRBD2,TRBV27,.,CASSSRMGGTSGRVYEQYF,TGTGCCAGCAGTTCCCGTATGGGGGGGACTAGCGGGAGGGTCTACGAGCAGTACTTC
TRBJ2-1,TRBD2,TRBV6-2/TRBV6-3,.,CASSSSGITRGDEQFF,TGTGCCAGCAGTTCCAGCGGGATCACTAGGGGAGATGAGCAGTTCTTC
TRBJ1-2,TRBD1,TRBV7-2,.,CASSLEGRGRYGYTF,TGTGCCAGCAGCTTAGAGGGCAGGGGGCGTTATGGCTACACCTTC
TRBJ2-2,.,TRBV7-3,.,CASSQQGNTGELFF,TGTGCCAGCAGCCAACAGGGTAACACCGGGGAGCTGTTTTTT